This TCR beta chain derives from a study of glioma-infiltrating T cells. Study findings and constraints: Tissue and blood shared very few CDR3 sequences. Tissue-blood divergence was below expectation in non-neoplastic patients, above in gliomas.

Using RNA template, CDR3s of TCR alpha and beta were amplified with iRepertoire arm-PCR. For one-step reverse transcription and amplification, about 90-400 ng of tissue mRNA or PBMC total RNA was used. TCRdb ran MiXCR on the multiplex PCR reads and lists one entry per CDR3 protein. The table shows approximately 120,000 distinct CDR3 sequences, with about 23% occurring only once. V gave up 2 bases and J gave up 2 bases, with 12 bases separating them. This CDR3 is 15 amino acids long. Germline CDR1 is LGHNA and CDR2 is YNFKEQ. Notes on this clonotype: Its antigen is not identified.

The V gene is TRBV4-2, the J gene TRBJ1-2, with D unresolved. This sequence was found in a human donor with low-grade glioma or glioblastoma, undergoing nonglioma brain surgery, or in good health (not recorded which). The specimen was glioma tissue, nonneoplastic brain tissue, or PBMCs (not recorded which). The CDR3 DNA reads as TGTGCCAGCAGCCAACCCGGACCCTCCAACTATGGCTACACCTTC. Amino acids: CASSQPGPSNYGYTF.